This T cell receptor beta chain was retrieved from a study of shared clonotypes between healthy human individuals. Note on this clone: Its antigen is unidentified.

Study findings and constraints: Having only a few donors restricted how much genetic and exposure-history diversity was captured.

Sequencing used immunoSEQ multiplex PCR; TCRdb keeps in-frame clones, though not all of them. The sample lists millions of clones; approximately 95% were seen once. Sequencing used naive CD4+ T cells from PBMCs. Specified subset: CD45RA+ positively selected. This receptor was obtained from a man aged 18 to 29 in good health. Some clones in this sample may be carry-over from other donors' samples.

The CDR3 sequence: CASSVTGQGLSEQYF. DNA for the CDR3: TGTGCCAGCAGCGTAACCGGACAGGGATTATCCGAGCAGTACTTC. The chain is built from TRBV9 and TRBJ2-7; 8 bases map to TRBD1. Germline V gene sequence: CDR1 SGDLS, CDR2 YYNGEE. CDR3 length: 15 amino acids. With 1 base clipped from V and 6 bases from J, the junction kept 9 bases outside the gene matches. Full variable domain (remainder filled in from reference TRBV9 and TRBJ2-7): DSGVTQTPKHLITATGQRVTLRCSPRSGDLSVYWYQQSLDQGLQFLIQYYNGEERAKGNILERFSAQQFPDLHSELNLSSLELGDSALYFCASSVTGQGLSEQYFGPGTRLTVT.